Following are 26 T cell receptor beta chains from one sample sequenced in a study of somatic mutations in cytotoxic T cells in rheumatoid arthritis. Some clones are missing from TCRdb's copy, which holds only in-frame ones; the method was immunoSEQ multiplex PCR. Of more than 6,500 clones in the sample, roughly three quarters were seen once. Specimen: CD8+ T cells sorted from blood. Receptors were obtained from a man aged 40-50 years in good health.

V usage is TRBV7-3 and J usage is TRBJ1-1; D is unclear. V was pared by 0 bases and J by 0 bases, with 8 bases between. This CDR3 contains 15 residues. Germline CDR1 reads SGHTA; CDR2 reads FQGTGA. The CDR3 region is CASSLTGRLNTEAFF. CDR3 sequence (DNA): TGTGCCAGCAGCTTAACAGGCAGGCTGAACACTGAAGCTTTCTTT.

The chain carries TRBV28 and TRBJ1-2; D not resolved. CDR1 MDHEN and CDR2 SYDVKM come from the germline V gene. This CDR3 contains 13 residues. The V end was cut by 6 bases, the J end by 3 bases, with 11 bases between. CDR3 sequence (DNA): TGTGCCAGCAGCCTGGCCGAACACTATGGCTACACCTTC. This encodes CASSLAEHYGYTF.

The J gene is TRBJ1-4, the V gene TRBV7-6; D remains unclear. V lost 4 bases and J 3 bases, leaving 6 bases between the germline ends. Looked up from germline, CDR1 is SGHVS and CDR2 is FNYEAQ. The CDR3 loop spans 13 amino acids. The CDR3 DNA reads TGTGCCAGCAGCTCCCCGCCTAATGAAAAACTGTTTTTT. Translation: CASSSPPNEKLFF.

V and J are TRBV7-9 and TRBJ2-1; no firm D call. V was clipped by 1 base and J by 4 bases, with 8 bases between them. This CDR3 comprises 14 residues. Looked up from germline, CDR1 is SEHNR and CDR2 is FQNEAQ (reference sequence). The CDR3 bases are TGTGCCAGCAGCTTAGTCCAGGCGTACAATGAGCAGTTCTTC. It is translated as CASSLVQAYNEQFF.

This clone has only a few counts. The chain combines TRBV4-1 with TRBJ1-1; D gene ambiguous. Germline CDR1 is MGHRA and CDR2 is YSYEKL. Trimming stripped 1 base from V and 1 base from J, with 7 bases between. The CDR3 contains 14 residues. The DNA for the CDR3 is TGCGCCAGCAGCCAAGTAACGGCGAACACTGAAGCTTTCTTT. Translating gives CASSQVTANTEAFF.

The chain uses TRBV10-3 and TRBJ2-3, with 10 bases fitting TRBD2. This CDR3 is built from 19 residues. The germline gives CDR1 ENHRY, CDR2 SYGVKD. The V segment lost 2 bases and the J segment 0 bases; nucleotides outside the gene matches: 11. The chain's CDR3 is CAISEISLAGSPSTDTQYF. Here the CDR3 DNA reads TGTGCCATCAGTGAGATTTCACTAGCGGGATCGCCTAGCACAGATACGCAGTATTTT.

This chain links TRBV11-2 with TRBJ2-5; the match to TRBD1 covers 10 bases. With V trimmed by 5 bases and J by 5 bases, 11 bases remained unmatched. Germline V gene sequence: CDR1 SGHAT, CDR2 FQNNGV. The CDR3 consists of 16 residues. CDR3: CASSKRDRGGLETQYF. The CDR3 bases are TGTGCCAGCAGCAAACGGGACAGGGGAGGTTTGGAGACCCAGTACTTC.

The chain links TRBV28 to TRBJ1-2, with D tentatively TRBD1 (6 bases). Germline assignment: CDR1 MDHEN and CDR2 SYDVKM. Trimming cost V 7 bases and J 2 bases, with 20 bases left between them. The length of the CDR3 is 16 residues. In DNA, the CDR3 is TGTGCCAGCACCGGCACAGGGTACGGGGCGAACTATGGCTACACCTTC. Amino acid sequence: CASTGTGYGANYGYTF.

This clone appeared a few times. The V and J genes are TRBV4-1 and TRBJ2-5; TRBD2 aligns across 8 bases. There are 16 residues in the CDR3. CDR1 and CDR2 from the germline V gene are MGHRA and YSYEKL. V shed 1 base, J shed 2 bases, and the junction held 6 bases outside the gene matches. The CDR3 loop reads CASSQVAGTRQETQYF. CDR3 sequence (DNA): TGCGCCAGCAGCCAAGTAGCGGGGACACGGCAAGAGACCCAGTACTTC.

In this sample, this clone turned up once. The V and J genes are TRBV19 and TRBJ1-4; possible D gene TRBD1, 5 bases. The CDR3 covers 12 residues. The germline V and J ends were trimmed by 6 bases and 10 bases, with 12 bases remaining between them. Germline values: CDR1 LNHDA, CDR2 SQIVND (reference sequence). The CDR3 sequence is CASRGPPGKLFF. The CDR3 DNA reads as TGTGCCAGTAGGGGACCGCCGGGAAAACTGTTTTTT.

V gene TRBV5-1 combines with J gene TRBJ2-7; 10 nucleotides align to TRBD1. CDR1 is SGHRS, CDR2 YFSETQ, per germline. V lost 0 bases and J lost 5; bases outside the gene matches: 11. CDR3 length: 17 residues. The CDR3 DNA reads TGCGCCAGCAGCTTGGGCCTCAGACAGGGGGCAAGGGACGAGCAGTACTTC. It yields the protein CASSLGLRQGARDEQYF.

V and J are TRBV15 and TRBJ2-1; 7 positions match TRBD2. The J segment lost 2 bases and the V segment lost 8 bases, leaving 3 bases of the junction unmatched. The CDR3 totals 13 residues. CDR1 LNHNV and CDR2 YYDKDF come from the germline V gene (reference sequence). In DNA, the CDR3 is TGTGCCACCCTGGGGGGGGCCTACAATGAGCAGTTCTTC. It translates to CATLGGAYNEQFF.

The chain has TRBV9 and TRBJ2-7; 8 nucleotides match TRBD2. V dropped 3 bases and J dropped 3; count of bases not matched to a gene: 8. In germline, CDR1 is SGDLS, CDR2 YYNGEE. CDR3 length: 15 amino acids. The CDR3 reads CASSAYSGMHYEQYF. The CDR3 nucleotides are TGTGCCAGCAGCGCTTATAGCGGGATGCACTACGAGCAGTACTTC.

The chain has TRBV7-9 and TRBJ1-2, with 8 bases aligning to TRBD1. Unmatched junction bases numbered 5, after V lost 1 base and J lost 4 bases. Germline loops: CDR1 SEHNR, CDR2 FQNEAQ (reference sequence). The CDR3 totals 15 residues. The DNA of the CDR3 is TGTGCCAGCAGCTTAGGGGACAGGAACCTCTATGGCTACACCTTC. Protein sequence: CASSLGDRNLYGYTF.

The chain has TRBV18 and TRBJ2-7, with D perhaps being TRBD1 or TRBD2 (5 bases each). The germline V and J ends were trimmed by 3 bases and 2 bases, with 11 bases remaining between them. This CDR3 is 14 amino acids long. CDR1 and CDR2 from the germline V gene are KGHSH and LQKENI. Written as DNA, the CDR3 is TGTGCCAGCTCACCCCGGGACGGTACCTACGAGCAGTACGTC. It yields the protein CASSPRDGTYEQYV.

A note on this clone: Other DNA sequences within the sample encode an identical CDR3. This chain links TRBV6-4 with TRBJ2-3; TRBD2 matches 11 bases. With 0 bases clipped from V and 4 bases from J, the junction kept 0 bases outside the gene matches. The V gene's germline CDR1 is MRHNA and CDR2 SNTAGT. The CDR3 consists of 15 residues. The CDR3 region has the DNA TGTGCCAGCAGTGACTCTAGCGGGGGGGCAGATACGCAGTATTTT. Amino acid sequence: CASSDSSGGADTQYF.

The rearrangement uses TRBV2 and TRBJ2-3, with 11 nucleotides matching TRBD2. From germline, CDR1 is SNHLY and CDR2 FYNNEI. J was trimmed by 3 bases and V by 5 bases; bases with no gene match: 4. The CDR3 is 15 residues long. CDR3 in amino acids: CASSRLAGRTDTQYF. The DNA of the CDR3 is TGTGCCAGCAGTCGACTAGCGGGGAGGACAGATACGCAGTATTTT.

V is TRBV2 and J is TRBJ2-5; 7 positions agree with TRBD1. This CDR3 has 13 amino acids. The germline gives CDR1 SNHLY, CDR2 FYNNEI. Trimming at V came to 7 bases and at J to 5 bases, leaving 7 bases not matched to a gene. In DNA form, the CDR3 reads TGTGCCAGCAATACAGGGGTGGGGGAGACCCAGTACTTC. Protein: CASNTGVGETQYF.

The rearrangement links TRBV2 to TRBJ2-1, with 8 bases fitting TRBD1. CDR3 length: 15 amino acids. The germline V gene has CDR1 SNHLY and CDR2 FYNNEI. V gave up 3 bases and J gave up 3 bases; unmatched junction bases: 4. The CDR3 DNA reads as TGTGCCAGCAGTGAGGACAGGGCCCTCTACAATGAGCAGTTCTTC. It codes for CASSEDRALYNEQFF.

The chain combines TRBV19 with TRBJ2-1; 7 bases line up with TRBD1. J was trimmed by 8 bases and V by 6 bases; bases with no gene match: 4. Looked up from germline, CDR1 is LNHDA and CDR2 is SQIVND (reference sequence). The CDR3 covers 12 residues. As DNA, the CDR3 is TGTGCCAGTAGGACAGGGATTGATGAGCAGTTCTTC. It yields the protein CASRTGIDEQFF.

V gene TRBV11-2 combines with J gene TRBJ2-4; 7 nucleotides align to TRBD1. CDR1 and CDR2 (germline): SGHAT, FQNNGV. The CDR3 runs 18 residues. With 5 bases clipped from V and 2 bases from J, the junction kept 15 bases outside the gene matches. Here the CDR3 reads CASSNPRRTGRSKNIQYF. The CDR3, as DNA: TGTGCCAGCAGCAACCCCCGGAGGACAGGCCGGTCCAAAAACATTCAGTACTTC.

The V gene is TRBV4-1, the J gene TRBJ1-5; D remains ambiguous. This CDR3 region has 14 residues. Trimming pared 0 bases from V and 5 bases from J, leaving 8 bases between. CDR1 and CDR2 (germline): MGHRA, YSYEKL. The CDR3 sequence is CASSQDQNYQPQHF. The CDR3 bases are TGCGCCAGCAGCCAAGATCAGAACTATCAGCCCCAGCATTTT.

This clone was recorded a few times. The chain couples TRBV2 to TRBJ2-1; D not certain. The ends were cut back, 8 bases at V and 3 bases at J, with 11 bases in the middle. The CDR3 is made up of 13 amino acids. Germline CDR1 and CDR2: SNHLY and FYNNEI. The CDR3 sequence is CASVLVRYNEQFF. CDR3 bases: TGTGCCAGCGTTTTGGTACGCTACAATGAGCAGTTCTTC.

The V gene is TRBV4-3, the J gene TRBJ2-3, with 9 bases identical to TRBD2. This CDR3 has 15 residues. With V trimmed by 0 bases and J by 5 bases, 3 bases remained unmatched. Germline CDR1 LGHNA, CDR2 YSLEER. Here the CDR3 DNA reads TGCGCCAGCAGCCAAGATCGCGGGGGGGTAGATACGCAGTATTTT. Translating it yields CASSQDRGGVDTQYF.

The gene calls are TRBV28 and TRBJ1-3, with D uncertain. The CDR3 loop spans 13 amino acids. Per germline, CDR1 MDHEN and CDR2 SYDVKM. The V end was cut by 7 bases, the J end by 0 bases, with 7 bases between. For the CDR3, the DNA is TGTGCCAGCATAGGAGCCTCTGGAAACACCATATATTTT. Its protein is CASIGASGNTIYF.

V usage is TRBV4-1 and J usage is TRBJ2-1, with TRBD1 matching 10 bases. Germline CDR1 MGHRA, CDR2 YSYEKL. The CDR3 totals 15 residues. With V trimmed by 5 bases and J by 3 bases, 4 bases remained unmatched. CDR3 protein: CASSWGTGDYNEQFF. CDR3 nucleotides: TGCGCCAGCAGCTGGGGGACAGGGGACTACAATGAGCAGTTCTTC.